This T cell receptor beta chain was profiled in a study of early T cells in non-severe SARS-CoV-2 infection. Study-wide results and caveats: VDJdb-based matching was biased toward anti-spike CD8 responses and missed private and CD4 specificities.

There are a few counts of this clonotype. Its matching antigen is unknown. Individual cDNA molecules received unique molecular identifiers. MiXCR, applied by TCRdb to the 5' RACE reads, yields one record per CDR3 protein. The sample lists around 77,000 distinct CDR3 sequences, 10% occurring once. The germline V and J ends were trimmed by 2 bases and 1 base, with 8 bases remaining between them. Germline CDR1 is MNHEY and CDR2 is SVGAGI. CDR3 size: 14 residues. This clonotype was sampled from an adult who was a healthcare worker with PCR-confirmed SARS-CoV-2 infection or an uninfected control (not recorded which). The chain couples TRBV6-5 to TRBJ1-1, with D unresolved. The input for sequencing was whole blood, taken at baseline. CDR3 bases: TGTGCCAGCAGTTACCGGAGCGGGAACACTGAAGCTTTCTTT. This translates into CASSYRSGNTEAFF.